Listed below are T cell receptor beta chains from one sample, sequenced in a study of sequential checkpoint blockade in melanoma. Assay: immunoSEQ multiplex PCR; the TCRdb copy retains only in-frame clones and omits some. The data show about 37,000 clones, with around 32% seen just once and about 1.5% held by the top ten. Material: tumor tissue (inferred from file names), obtained from a patient given nivolumab and ipilimumab in sequence. These receptor sequences come from a human donor with melanoma. Each CDR3 is given with its conserved first and last residue. D genes are given only for firm matches.

D gene	V gene	J gene	CDR3 protein
-	TRBV18	TRBJ2-7	CASSPALGEQYF
TRBD2	TRBV6-7	TRBJ2-3	CASSSPGLAGADTQYF
-	TRBV9	TRBJ2-7	CASSVGDSYEQYF
-	TRBV27	TRBJ2-3	CASSLFSGTTDTQYF
TRBD1	TRBV6-8	TRBJ1-4	CASSYSGTGNEKLFF
-	TRBV13	TRBJ1-4	CASSATRVEKLFF
TRBD1	TRBV29-1	TRBJ2-5	CSVGGDRAQETQYF
-	TRBV9	TRBJ2-5	CASRGGNETQYF
-	TRBV28	TRBJ1-1	CASSSRTAILGTEAFF
TRBD2	TRBV18	TRBJ2-7	CASSPPSGSGYYEQYF
TRBD2	TRBV10-2	TRBJ2-7	CASSESSLAGGSSYEQYF
-	TRBV11-3	TRBJ2-4	CASSPPGAKNIQYF
TRBD1	TRBV6-8	TRBJ2-5	CAISGQGETQYF
-	TRBV6-1	TRBJ1-2	CASSEASGVNYGYTF
TRBD1	TRBV11-3	TRBJ2-1	CASSPLGTGADNEQFF
TRBD1	TRBV19	TRBJ1-5	CASSDSGTVAPQHF
-	TRBV18	TRBJ2-3	CASSPPGNTDTQYF
-	TRBV7-2	TRBJ2-1	CASSFSGTVEQFF
-	TRBV11-3	TRBJ2-5	CASSPKGGGAGQETQYF
-	TRBV6-8	TRBJ1-5	CASSYGSGWAQHF
-	TRBV19	TRBJ2-2	CASSIGFQSGELFF
TRBD2	TRBV11-3	TRBJ2-1	CASSFRPGGRSQKYNEQFF
TRBD1	TRBV6-8	TRBJ2-2	CASSYVGHRGQNTGELFF
TRBD2	TRBV5-1	TRBJ2-3	CASSLTSGRVLLTDTQYF
-	TRBV19	TRBJ2-7	CASSMGRGASSYEQYF
-	TRBV11-3	TRBJ2-3	CASSLGGSTDTQYF
-	TRBV12-5	TRBJ1-1	CASTQTGGVTEAFF
-	TRBV5-1	TRBJ1-1	CASSVDRPNTEAFF
TRBD1	TRBV6-8	TRBJ1-2	CASSYFETGNHGYTF
TRBD1	TRBV19	TRBJ1-2	CASSSTGAASGYTF
TRBD1	TRBV18	TRBJ1-1	CASSSTGLNTEAFF
-	TRBV19	TRBJ2-7	CASSTTTGNYEQYF